The T cell receptor beta chain under discussion was sequenced for a study of early T cells in non-severe SARS-CoV-2 infection. MiXCR, applied by TCRdb to the 5' RACE reads, yields one record per CDR3 protein. The table has nearly 110,000 distinct CDR3 sequences, around 10% seen once. Trimming stripped 6 bases from V and 7 bases from J, with 14 bases between. This CDR3 has 13 amino acids. This clonotype was recorded a few times. The chain has TRBV12-3 or TRBV12-4 and TRBJ2-3, with D perhaps matching TRBD2 (6 bases). Sequencing was carried out using whole blood. The source of this sequence is an adult who was a healthcare worker with PCR-confirmed SARS-CoV-2 infection or an uninfected control (not recorded which). The CDR3: CASRPREEYTQYF. CDR3 nucleotide sequence: TGTGCCAGCAGGCCCAGGGAGGAGTATACGCAGTATTTT.